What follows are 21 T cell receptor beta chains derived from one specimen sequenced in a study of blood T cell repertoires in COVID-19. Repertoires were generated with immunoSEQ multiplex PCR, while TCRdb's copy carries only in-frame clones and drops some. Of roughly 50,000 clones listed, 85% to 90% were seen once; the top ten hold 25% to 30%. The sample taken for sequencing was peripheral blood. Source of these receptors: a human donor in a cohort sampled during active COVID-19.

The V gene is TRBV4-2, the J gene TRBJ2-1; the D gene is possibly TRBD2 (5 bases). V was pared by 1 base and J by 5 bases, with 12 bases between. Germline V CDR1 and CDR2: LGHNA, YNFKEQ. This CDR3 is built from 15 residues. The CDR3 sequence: CASSQGQIGDNEQFF. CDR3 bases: TGTGCCAGCAGCCAAGGGCAGATCGGGGACAATGAGCAGTTCTTC.

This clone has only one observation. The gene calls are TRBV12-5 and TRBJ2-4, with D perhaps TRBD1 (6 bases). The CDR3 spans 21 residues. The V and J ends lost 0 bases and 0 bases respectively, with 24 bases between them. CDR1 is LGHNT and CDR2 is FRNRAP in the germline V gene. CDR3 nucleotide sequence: TGTGCTAGTGGTTTGGTAAATAATGAGGGGGTAAACCCTTTAGCCAAAAACATTCAGTACTTC. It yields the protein CASGLVNNEGVNPLAKNIQYF.

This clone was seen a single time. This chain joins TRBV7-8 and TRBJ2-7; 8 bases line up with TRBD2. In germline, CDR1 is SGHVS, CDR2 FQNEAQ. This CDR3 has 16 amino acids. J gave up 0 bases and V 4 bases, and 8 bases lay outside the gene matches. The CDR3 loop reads CASSSLVAGYSYEQYF. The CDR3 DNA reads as TGTGCCAGCAGCTCCCTCGTAGCGGGGTACTCCTACGAGCAGTACTTC. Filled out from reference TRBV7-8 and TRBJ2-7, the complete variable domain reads GAGVSQSPRYKVAKRGQDVALRCDPISGHVSLFWYQQALGQGPEFLTYFQNEAQLDKSGLPSDRFFAERPEGSVSTLKIQRTQQEDSAVYLCASSSLVAGYSYEQYFGPGTRLTVT.

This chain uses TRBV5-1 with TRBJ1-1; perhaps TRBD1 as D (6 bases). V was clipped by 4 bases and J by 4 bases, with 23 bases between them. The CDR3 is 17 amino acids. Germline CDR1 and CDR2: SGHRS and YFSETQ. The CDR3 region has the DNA TGCGCCAGCAGCGGCGGACTCTTGGACAGCAGTCTCACTGAAGCTTTCTTT. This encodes CASSGGLLDSSLTEAFF.

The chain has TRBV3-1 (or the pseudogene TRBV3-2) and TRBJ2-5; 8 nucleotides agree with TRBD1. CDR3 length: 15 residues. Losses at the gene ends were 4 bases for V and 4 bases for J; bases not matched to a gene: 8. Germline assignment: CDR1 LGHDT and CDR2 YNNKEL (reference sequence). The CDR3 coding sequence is TGTGCCAGCAGCCTCCTGACAGGGGTCGGAGAGACCCAGTACTTC. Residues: CASSLLTGVGETQYF.

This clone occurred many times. The CDR3 region is CASSSLAGELYEQYF. The CDR3 nucleotides are TGTGCCAGCAGTTCCCTAGCGGGAGAACTCTACGAGCAGTACTTC. The V gene is TRBV6-2 or TRBV6-3, the J gene TRBJ2-7, with 10 bases aligning to TRBD2. With V trimmed by 4 bases and J by 3 bases, 6 bases remained unmatched. Looked up from germline, CDR1 is MNHEY and CDR2 is SVGEGT. This CDR3 is 15 amino acids long.

CDR3 amino acids: CASSRRGADGYTF. In nucleotides, the CDR3 is TGTGCCAGCAGCCGTCGGGGGGCTGATGGCTACACCTTC. The rearrangement joins TRBV11-2 to TRBJ1-2; D is possibly TRBD1 (6 bases). V lost 5 bases and J lost 6, with 13 bases in between. The CDR3 loop spans 13 amino acids. Germline V gives CDR1 SGHAT, CDR2 FQNNGV.

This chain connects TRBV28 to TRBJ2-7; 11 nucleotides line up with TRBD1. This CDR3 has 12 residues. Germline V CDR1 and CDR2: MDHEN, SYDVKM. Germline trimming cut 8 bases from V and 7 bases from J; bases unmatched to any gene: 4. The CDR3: CASGTGGREQYF. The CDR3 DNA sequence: TGTGCCAGCGGGACAGGGGGTCGGGAGCAGTACTTC.

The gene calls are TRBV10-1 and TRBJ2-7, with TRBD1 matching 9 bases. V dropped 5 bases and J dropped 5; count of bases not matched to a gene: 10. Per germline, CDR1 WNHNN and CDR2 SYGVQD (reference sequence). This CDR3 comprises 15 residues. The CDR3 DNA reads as TGCGCCAGCAGTAATAGCCGGGACAGGGCCCACGAGCAGTACTTC. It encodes CASSNSRDRAHEQYF.

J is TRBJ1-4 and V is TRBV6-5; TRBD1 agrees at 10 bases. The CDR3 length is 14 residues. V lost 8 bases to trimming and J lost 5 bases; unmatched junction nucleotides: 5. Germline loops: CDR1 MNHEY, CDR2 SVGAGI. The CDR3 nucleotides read TGTGCCAGCTTTTCGGGACAGGGGAATGAAAAACTGTTTTTT. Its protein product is CASFSGQGNEKLFF.

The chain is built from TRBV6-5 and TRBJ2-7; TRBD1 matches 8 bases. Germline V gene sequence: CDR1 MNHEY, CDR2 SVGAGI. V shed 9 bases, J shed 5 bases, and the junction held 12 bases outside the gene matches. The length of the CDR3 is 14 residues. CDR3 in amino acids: CARTRDRQIDEQYF. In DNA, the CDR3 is TGTGCCAGAACGAGGGACAGGCAAATCGACGAGCAGTACTTC.

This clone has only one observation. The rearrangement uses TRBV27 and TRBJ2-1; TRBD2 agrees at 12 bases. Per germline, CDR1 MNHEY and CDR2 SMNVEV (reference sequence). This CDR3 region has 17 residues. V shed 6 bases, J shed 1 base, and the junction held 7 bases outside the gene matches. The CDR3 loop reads CASRSKTSGRSYNEQFF. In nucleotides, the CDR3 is TGTGCCAGCAGGTCGAAGACTAGCGGGAGATCCTACAATGAGCAGTTCTTC.

CDR3 sequence: CASTQGEGSADTQYF. CDR3 coding DNA: TGTGCCAGTACCCAAGGGGAGGGGTCGGCAGATACGCAGTATTTT. The rearrangement links TRBV19 to TRBJ2-3; TRBD2 agrees at 7 bases. This CDR3 comprises 15 residues. Germline trimming cut 7 bases from V and 4 bases from J; bases unmatched to any gene: 11. CDR1 and CDR2 from the germline V gene are LNHDA and SQIVND (reference sequence). Variable domain in full (rest from reference TRBV19 and TRBJ2-3): DGGITQSPKYLFRKEGQNVTLSCEQNLNHDAMYWYRQDPGQGLRLIYYSQIVNDFQKGDIAEGYSVSREKKESFPLTVTSAQKNPTAFYLCASTQGEGSADTQYFGPGTRLTVL.

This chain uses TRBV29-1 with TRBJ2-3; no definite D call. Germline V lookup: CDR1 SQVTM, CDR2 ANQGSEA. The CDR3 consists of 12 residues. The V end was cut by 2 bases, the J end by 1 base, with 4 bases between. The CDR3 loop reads CSVEQGTDTQYF. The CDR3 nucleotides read TGCAGCGTTGAACAGGGCACAGATACGCAGTATTTT.

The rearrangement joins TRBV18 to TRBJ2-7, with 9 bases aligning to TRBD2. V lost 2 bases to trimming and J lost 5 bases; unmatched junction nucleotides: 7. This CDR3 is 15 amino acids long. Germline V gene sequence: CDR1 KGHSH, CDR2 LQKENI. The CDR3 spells CASSPSGRLGDEQYF. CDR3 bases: TGTGCCAGCTCACCAAGCGGGAGGCTCGGGGACGAGCAGTACTTC.

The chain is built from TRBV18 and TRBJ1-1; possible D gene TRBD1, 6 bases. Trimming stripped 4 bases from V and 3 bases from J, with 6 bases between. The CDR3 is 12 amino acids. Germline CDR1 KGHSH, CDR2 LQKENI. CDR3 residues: CASSQGDTEAFF. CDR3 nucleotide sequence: TGTGCCAGCTCACAGGGGGACACTGAAGCTTTCTTT.

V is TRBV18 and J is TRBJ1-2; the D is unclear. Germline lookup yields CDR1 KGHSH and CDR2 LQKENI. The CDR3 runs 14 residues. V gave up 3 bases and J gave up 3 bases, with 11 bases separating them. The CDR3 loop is CASSPRGVDYGYTF. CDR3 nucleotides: TGTGCCAGCTCACCCCGCGGAGTAGACTATGGCTACACCTTC.

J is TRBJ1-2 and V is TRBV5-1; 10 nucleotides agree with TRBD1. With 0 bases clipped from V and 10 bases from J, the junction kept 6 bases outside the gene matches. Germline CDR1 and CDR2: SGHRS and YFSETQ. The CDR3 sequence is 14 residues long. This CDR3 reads CASSLDPGQGYYTF. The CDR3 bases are TGCGCCAGCAGCTTGGATCCGGGACAGGGGTACTACACCTTC. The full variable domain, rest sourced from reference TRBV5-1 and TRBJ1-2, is KAGVTQTPRYLIKTRGQQVTLSCSPISGHRSVSWYQQTPGQGLQFLFEYFSETQRNKGNFPGRFSGRQFSNSRSEMNVSTLELGDSALYLCASSLDPGQGYYTFGSGTRLTVV.

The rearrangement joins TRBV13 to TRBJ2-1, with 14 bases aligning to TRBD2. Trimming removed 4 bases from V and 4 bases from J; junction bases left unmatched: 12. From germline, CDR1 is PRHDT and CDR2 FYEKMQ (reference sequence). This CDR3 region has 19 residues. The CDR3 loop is CASSSRLAGGPLGYNEQFF. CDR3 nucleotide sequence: TGTGCCAGCAGCTCCAGACTAGCGGGAGGGCCACTGGGATACAATGAGCAGTTCTTC.

CDR3 sequence reads: CASSANSRAGGTAYNEQFF. The CDR3 DNA reads as TGTGCCAGTAGTGCAAATTCCCGGGCCGGGGGAACCGCCTACAATGAGCAGTTCTTC. This chain joins TRBV19 and TRBJ2-1; a weak D match, TRBD2 (6 bases). Trimming took 5 bases from V and 2 from J, leaving 25 bases between them. This CDR3 has 19 residues. Germline V lookup: CDR1 LNHDA, CDR2 SQIVND (reference sequence).

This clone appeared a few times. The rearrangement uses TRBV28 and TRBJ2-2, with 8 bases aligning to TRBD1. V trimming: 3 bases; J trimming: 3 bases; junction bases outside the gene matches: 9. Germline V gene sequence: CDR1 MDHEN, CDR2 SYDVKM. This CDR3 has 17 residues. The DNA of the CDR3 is TGTGCCAGCAGTTTTTCAGGGGGCTGGGTGGACACCGGGGAGCTGTTTTTT. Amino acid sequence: CASSFSGGWVDTGELFF.